This entry concerns a single TCR beta chain. The clone's antigen remains unknown. Base qualities are missing; no much larger clone stands one base away. The trim is 2 bases for V and 3 bases for J, with a gap of 10 bases between the germline ends. Per the germline V gene, MDHEN is the CDR1 and SYDVKM is the CDR2. The CDR3 goes from the cysteine to the phenylalanine over 14 residues. The sequence is cut down to CDR3 DNA, 42 bases in frame from base 1. The data originate from a study of cytomegalovirus exposure and HLA in healthy donors (dated by TCRdb to about 2017). Turning to the overall study: According to an earlier analysis of a few hundred of the donors, roughly 180 million T cells yielded roughly 110 million unique TCR beta sequences and around 280 Gb of sequence data. About 280 gigabases of sequencing data and roughly 81 million unique TCR sequences made up an early release that covered approximately 620 HLA-typed donors. Of the roughly 400 genotyped donors, roughly 85% fell in the genetic ancestry cluster associated with self-reported Caucasian donors. The study aimed to test whether signatures of past pathogen exposure could be identified by cataloging public T cell receptors. The study used immunosequencing to profile the T cell repertoires of some 600 subjects and linked those repertoires to cytomegalovirus serostatus. Besides the first cohort of 666 subjects, a separate validation cohort made up of over 100 different subjects was used. To predict cytomegalovirus infection status, the study combined high-throughput TCR immunosequencing, statistical association of individual TCRs with disease status, and machine learning. A later analysis re-examined previously published TCR beta repertoires from several hundred donors and added high-resolution HLA genotyping to investigate patterns of TCR occurrence. In the later analysis, no new phenotypic data were used to find candidate immune exposures; instead, reliance was placed on TCR beta sequences and their occurrence across donors. An earlier analysis of 587 of the donors used high-throughput TCR beta sequencing to judge whether each TCR beta V gene segment behaved as functional or pseudogenic. Donor age, sex, ethnicity and CMV serostatus were collected together with the repertoire data. Genome-wide SNP genotypes for about 55% of the roughly 670 donors were used in a later genetic analysis, which treated that subset as a discovery cohort. All discovery cohort repertoires had been generated on a single sequencing platform. Both class I and class II loci were covered by HLA typing, at four-digit resolution. Typing coverage varied by locus: about 620-630 donors for A, B, C, DRB1 and DQB1; roughly 500 for DQA1; about 590 for DPA1; more than 450 for DPB1. Roughly 5 DR-DQ haplotypes were treated as single units for association and clustering because of strong linkage in the cohort. On average, roughly 250,000 unique TCR beta nucleotide sequences were sequenced per donor among 300 to 500 genotyped donors of the cohort, with around 19% of those sequences being non-productive.

Preparation of the library involved the immunoSEQ multiplex PCR assay. For the multiplex PCR, a mixture combining 60 forward primers for TCR Vbeta segments and 13 reverse primers for TCR Jbeta segments was used. The CDR3 region of rearranged TCR beta genes was amplified from genomic DNA with a multiplex PCR assay. Amplified TCR beta libraries were sequenced as 87-base-pair reads on the Illumina HiSeq System. The study's processing was this. A later analysis counted 65 million to 90 million unique TCR beta chains across the roughly 700 repertoires, and 10 million to 11 million of these chains were shared by at least two donors. To remove PCR and sequencing errors, raw reads were error-corrected and collapsed into unique sequences using a nearest-neighbor algorithm that merged closely related sequences. To assign V, D and J gene segments, CDR3 sequences were aligned to IMGT reference sequences. Each retained sequence needed at least a six-nucleotide match to both a V gene segment and a J gene segment. A rearrangement was called productive if the CDR3 had no stop codons and remained in frame with V and J, and every other rearrangement was called non-productive. Following IMGT convention, CDR3 was defined as the stretch from the second conserved V-encoded cysteine up to the conserved J-encoded phenylalanine. In an earlier analysis of roughly 580 of the donors, sequences lacking an unambiguous match to a single V gene segment were excluded. In an earlier analysis of approximately 550 of the donors, V segments were called functional above 56.7% productive rearrangements and were called segregating when the between-donor standard deviation exceeded 5%. A statistical classification framework was built to diagnose cytomegalovirus status from the catalog of TCR beta chain sequences. A later analysis assigned V and J genes by comparing TCR nucleotide sequences with IMGT/GENE-DB human TR gene sequences. A later analysis assigned CDR3 sequences and most-parsimonious VDJ recombination scenarios with the TCRdist pipeline. In a later analysis, each TCR beta chain was defined by its CDR3 amino acid sequence together with its V-gene family, and reads without a unique V-gene family were excluded. In a later analysis, 550 to 650 highly shared, low-generation-probability nucleotide sequences were removed to address suspected cross-contamination and a sequencing artifact. A later analysis calculated a clonal expansion index for each public chain from normalized within-repertoire ranks of inferred template counts. Generation probabilities in a later analysis came from a VDJ recombination model fitted to out-of-frame rearrangements, and those results were checked against IGoR. A later analysis scored TCR-TCR, TCR-HLA and TCR-CMV co-occurrence with hypergeometric tests, applying a repertoire-size bias correction to TCR pairs. A later analysis estimated false discovery rates by permuting HLA or CMV assignments 20 times. In a later analysis, co-occurring TCRs were grouped using DBSCAN, with TCRdist sequence similarity added in when clustering inside HLA-allele-positive subsets. For co-occurrence clustering, repertoires with fewer than 30,000 or more than 120,000 public chains were excluded, along with roughly 5 repertoires with anomalous nucleotide sharing. TCRdb obtained this table from immuneACCESS and retained in-frame rearrangements with V and J assigned. These tables miss some clones; where compared with another copy, unresolved V genes account for less than half of the shortfall, and the remainder is unexplained. V, J and clone size are those of that table, while D and trimming were read from the DNA. This sample gives about 120,000 clones in total; about 76% of them show up just once. The top ten constitute roughly 30% of the sample.

The cohort was made up of approximately 700 healthy bone marrow donors. All cohort members were sampled while nominally healthy, although unrecorded immune exposures were likely present. The donor tested CMV seropositive, placing the donor among the 289 seropositive members of the cohort. A peripheral blood sample was collected from each donor, and TCR beta sequencing was performed on peripheral blood mononuclear cells. The Qiagen DNeasy Blood Extraction Kit was used to extract genomic DNA from the blood cell samples. Results and caveats for the whole study, not just this receptor: A later genetic analysis associated a missense DCLRE1C variant with V-gene and J-gene trimming of TCR beta chains, and an independent cohort replicated the association. The presence/absence analyses assumed that sequencing depth was roughly uniform across donors, and that assumption may not be true. Compared with the roughly 600-donor mean, donors in an Asian-associated ancestry cluster had fewer N-insertions in productive TCRs, according to a later genetic analysis. The cohort was sequenced for TCR beta chains only, and without alpha or paired-chain data the features that could be detected were limited. HLA typing was unavailable for some donors at each locus, so association tests used only the typed subset. Several of the top co-occurrence clusters appeared to be linked to parvovirus B19, influenza, CMV and Epstein-Barr virus, according to a later analysis. According to the authors, the approach could potentially be generalized to other disease states and immunological phenotypes. Broadly in line with IMGT annotations, most TCR beta V segments showed up in productive rearrangements about 87% or about 30% of the time in an earlier analysis of roughly 590 of the donors. In a later analysis, TCR association rates were found to vary across HLA loci, with the most associated TCRs seen for DRB1 alleles and the fewest for HLA-C alleles. A cluster of highly shared sequence variants was judged likely to be a technical artifact of the sequencing pipeline. A few of the identified cytomegalovirus-associated TCR beta chains were confirmed in vitro to be specific for cytomegalovirus antigens. Assigning TCR associations to individual alleles was difficult when HLA alleles, especially DR and DQ, strongly co-occurred. Specific HLA alleles were associated with 18,000 or so TCR beta sequences at a false discovery rate of 0.05 in a later analysis. The classifier was reported to diagnose cytomegalovirus status with high specificity and sensitivity in both the original cohort and the validation cohort. The 87-base-pair reads could not distinguish some IMGT-functional V segments, including TRBV6-2 and TRBV6-3, so those segments were excluded. According to a later analysis, most CMV-associated TCR beta chains appeared to be HLA-restricted, and the HLA associations seemed to be driven largely by CMV exposure. The earlier analysis of approximately 540 of the donors excluded some 16 rarely observed V segments, including chromosome 9 orphons, because counts were too low. A later analysis found that HLA-associated TCR beta chains were more clonally expanded and had lower generation probabilities than equally common non-associated chains. A total of 150 to 200 TCR beta chains were listed by the study as associated with cytomegalovirus. Linkage disequilibrium might explain the correlated functional status among segregating V segments, but an unknown experimental factor could not be ruled out. The only immune exposure information available for the cohort was CMV serostatus. While some public TCRs were present in many individuals, most TCR sequences turned up only very rarely across donors. A further reported finding was that TCR beta sequences accurately predicted the HLA-A and HLA-B alleles for most subjects in the first cohort.

The receptor comes from a man in his sixties in good health and CMV-seropositive. The sample taken for sequencing was PBMCs. The chain links TRBV28 with TRBJ1-1; the D gene is perhaps TRBD1, on 5 matching bases. The DNA reads TGTGCCAGCAGTTTAGCAAAGGGGTACACTGAAGCTTTCTTT. Its translation is CASSLAKGYTEAFF.